This note documents a single TCR beta chain sequence. The antigen is not known. The sample belongs to a study of graft-versus-host responses after intestinal transplantation. The wider study: Every recipient had anti-thymocyte globulin induction and about three years of tacrolimus plus steroids.

Study-level points and caveats: Circulating GvH clone levels at their peak were associated with HvG declines (early post-transplant).

Per the germline V gene, CDR1 is MRHNA and CDR2 is SNTAGT. This CDR3 has 14 residues. V dropped 5 bases and J dropped 5 bases, with 12 bases sitting between them. Sequenced by immunoSEQ multiplex PCR; TCRdb stores in-frame clones only, minus some. This table holds some 90,000 clones, 82% found once. The clonotype comes from a human donor who received an intestinal transplant. The sample consisted of unstimulated CD4+ T cells sorted from spleen or lymph node cells, taken before intestinal transplant. The chain is built from TRBV6-4 and TRBJ2-2, with D maybe TRBD2 (5 bases). The CDR3 region is CASSRELWTGELFF. Written as DNA, the CDR3 is TGTGCCAGCAGTCGGGAACTTTGGACCGGGGAGCTGTTTTTT.